This entry lists 6 T cell receptor beta chains sequenced from one sample in a study of cytomegalovirus exposure and HLA in healthy donors. In the PCR, 60 Vbeta and 13 Jbeta primers were used. Libraries were prepared by immunoSEQ multiplex PCR; TCRdb keeps only in-frame clonotypes and omits some of them. The profile shows more than 100,000 clones, around 77% of them singletons. The sequenced material came from PBMCs. These receptors came from a human donor in good health.

The chain joins TRBV5-4 to TRBJ2-7; 7 nucleotides agree with TRBD2. Germline assignment: CDR1 SGHNT and CDR2 YYREEE (reference sequence). The CDR3 runs 14 residues. V dropped 7 bases and J dropped 2; count of bases not matched to a gene: 9. In DNA, the CDR3 is TGTGCCAGCGCACGGGCTAGCGGACCCTACGAGCAGTACTTC. Translation gives CASARASGPYEQYF.

The rearrangement uses TRBV28 and TRBJ2-7; 8 positions match TRBD1. CDR1 MDHEN and CDR2 SYDVKM come from the germline V gene. Trimming cost V 1 base and J 2 bases; bases outside gene matches: 4. CDR3 length equals 15 residues. The CDR3 region is CASSLLGQDTYEQYF. The DNA for the CDR3 is TGTGCCAGCAGTTTATTGGGACAGGATACCTACGAGCAGTACTTC.

The chain links TRBV6-1 to TRBJ1-2; no reliable D call. This CDR3 contains 14 residues. The V gene's germline CDR1 is MNHNS and CDR2 SASEGT. Trimming cost V 4 bases and J 8 bases, with 17 bases left between them. This CDR3 is CASSAFGPPNGYTF. The CDR3 coding sequence is TGTGCCAGCAGTGCCTTTGGGCCACCTAACGGCTACACCTTC.

The chain carries TRBV6-5 and TRBJ2-2; 9 bases are a match to TRBD1. Germline loops: CDR1 MNHEY, CDR2 SVGAGI. The junction had 1 base not matched to a gene; V was cut back by 6 bases and J by 5 bases. CDR3 size: 13 residues. The CDR3 loop reads CASRTGGTGELFF. The CDR3 DNA follows: TGTGCCAGCAGGACAGGGGGGACCGGGGAGCTGTTTTTT.

The chain carries TRBV28 and TRBJ2-7, with TRBD2 matching 7 bases. The CDR3 contains 10 residues. After removal of 10 bases from V and 8 bases from J, the junction contained 5 bases not matched to a gene. Per the germline V gene, CDR1 is MDHEN and CDR2 is SYDVKM. CDR3 DNA: TGTGCCACGGGGGGAACTCAGCAGTACTTC. Amino acid sequence: CATGGTQQYF.

Regarding this clone: Germline is not matched at one junction end, which may reflect a read error. V gene TRBV7-9 combines with J gene TRBJ2-1; 12 bases align to TRBD2. Germline CDR1 is SEHNR and CDR2 is FQNEAQ (reference sequence). This CDR3 comprises 16 residues. The CDR3 is CSSSLGAGTSGNEQFF. The CDR3, as DNA: TGTTCCAGCAGCTTAGGGGCCGGGACTAGCGGGAATGAGCAGTTCTTC.